This is a list of T cell receptor beta chains from one sample in a study of blood T cell repertoires in COVID-19. TCRdb keeps only in-frame clones here, not all; method: immunoSEQ multiplex PCR. In the table there are fewer than 65,000 clones, approximately 89% of which are singletons. Material for sequencing was peripheral blood. These receptors all come from a man aged 45-65 years with acute or convalescent COVID-19. Each CDR3 is given without its conserved first and last residue.

>TRBV18|TRBJ2-7|11
ASSPLRLYEQY
>TRBV5-8|TRBJ1-1|14
ASSFERGREADRAF
>TRBV20-1|TRBJ1-1|13
SASSGGVGGTEAF
>TRBV19|TRBJ2-2|12
ASRDRGLTGELF
>TRBV18|TRBJ1-1|13
ASSPLETGSTEAF
>TRBV21-1|TRBJ1-5|15
ASSSPGTGSSQGPQH
>TRBV5-5|TRBJ1-1|13
ASSGGTVPNTEAF
>TRBV6-5|TRBJ2-4|13
ASRASGQGWHIQY
>TRBV6-1|TRBJ2-5|15
ASSETWGPTGGETQY
>TRBV5-6|TRBJ1-5|13
ASQTGTGGNQPQH
>TRBV5-1|TRBJ2-5|11
ASSLGLVETQY
>TRBV4-2|TRBJ2-5|14
ASSQGGTPPQETQY
>TRBV4-2|TRBJ1-3|12
ASSQEGRENTIY
>TRBV19|TRBJ2-7|13
ASSPQQGRTYEQY
>TRBV29-1|TRBJ1-2|11
SAGTGANYGYT
>TRBV19|TRBJ2-5|12
ASSRGGTQETQY
>TRBV28|TRBJ1-4|13
ASSSRGRVNEKLF
>TRBV3-1/TRBV3-2|TRBJ1-1|9
ASRGAEEAF
>TRBV4-1|TRBJ2-7|13
ASSQEGLSSYEQY
>TRBV4-2|TRBJ2-3|12
ASSQGKGIDTQY
>TRBV2|TRBJ2-7|12
ASSLVQGPYEQY
>TRBV11-2|TRBJ1-6|15
ASSFYVPGFYNSPLH
>TRBV5-1|TRBJ1-2|14
ASSGGGQTRGMGYT
>TRBV4-1|TRBJ2-2|16
ASSLSHEGVRATGELF
>TRBV12-3/TRBV12-4|TRBJ1-5|11
ASSLIEGQPQH
>TRBV6-8|TRBJ2-7|15
ASSRAHTRVSICEQY
>TRBV10-3|TRBJ1-1|13
AISAKGQLNTEAF
>TRBV2|TRBJ1-6|11
ASKRDLNSPLH